This TCR beta chain is from a study of T cells after yellow fever vaccination (dated by TCRdb to the late 2010s). At the level of the whole study: The SMART-Seq v4 Ultra Low Input RNA kit was used to prepare libraries from fractions with low cell numbers. Bulk TCR alpha and beta repertoires were sequenced longitudinally to track T-cell clones before and after primary and booster YFV17D yellow fever vaccination. The cohort comprised two healthy male donors, one aged 18 to 29 and one aged 30 to 40 years. Bulk PBMC replicates and cell subsets were isolated from blood drawn at multiple timepoints before and after both primary and secondary immunization.

This specimen's treatment or condition label, per the study, means: live attenuated yellow fever vaccine strain. A standard Ficoll-Paque protocol was used to isolate PBMCs from peripheral blood. Dynabeads CD4 and CD8 positive selection kits were used to isolate the CD4 and CD8 T-cell fractions. RNA was extracted with TriZol from bulk PBMCs, CD4 and CD8 fractions, and dextramer-positive and dextramer-negative fractions. For sequencing, an Illumina NovaSeq 6000 was employed. TCR cDNA was synthesized by 5'RACE template switching, which introduced a universal primer site and unique molecular identifiers. cDNA synthesis was primed from both the TCR alpha and TCR beta constant segments. Libraries were amplified in two PCR steps, with sample barcodes and sequencing adapters added in the second step. Libraries were sequenced on Illumina HiSeq 2500 (2x100 bp) or NovaSeq (2x150 bp). The authors' analysis ran thus. Demultiplexing of reads and collapsing into UMI consensus sequences were performed with MIGEC, and V(D)J alignment was carried out with MiXCR. Clonotypes responding to the vaccine were identified with edgeR on replicate PBMC samples, with the criteria of FDR below 0.01 and a log2 fold change above 5 up to day 15. Each bulk clonotype was labeled CD4 or CD8 based on which sequenced repertoire, CD4 or CD8, contained the clonotype at higher abundance. The public reads were quality trimmed at Q25 with fastp and then assembled into clones with MiXCR by TCRdb, keeping productive beta chains. Rows matching on CDR3 protein sequence are summarized as one entry with the most common DNA and genes. The V and J calls and clone size are TCRdb's, not the authors'. The table for this sample lists about 300,000 distinct CDR3 sequences; around 9.3% of them were counted only once. 3% to 3.5% of the sample lies in the top ten.

Trimming costs V 1 base and J 0 bases, and their ends lie 19 bases apart. As encoded in the germline V gene, CDR1 is SGHRS while CDR2 is YFSETQ. The CDR3 covers 18 residues, taking in both the cysteine and the phenylalanine. Only CDR3 DNA remains: 54 bases, in frame from the first base. Results and caveats for the whole study, not just this receptor: Only a couple of donors were included in the study, so the extent to which the findings can be generalized is limited. A small fraction of clonotypes appeared in both the CD4 and CD8 compartments, likely as a result of convergent recombination. FACS-sorted repertoires could contain abundant contaminating clonotypes from the bulk population, so computational filtering was required. Most clones expanded after primary vaccination were re-detected after the booster (almost 98% of CD4 and around 88% of CD8), suggesting broad memory maintenance. Compared with the primary T-cell response, the secondary T-cell response was faster but weaker, reaching its peak on day 5 rather than on day 15.

Notes on this clonotype: It lacks a known antigen. The sample holds no much larger clone one base away, and base qualities are not on file.

The chain couples TRBV5-1 to TRBJ1-1; TRBD1 is a weak D gene call, 5 bases matching. The input for sequencing was CD4+ T cells sorted from PBMCs, taken 5 days after the yellow fever booster vaccination. This TCR came from a man younger than 35 who received the YFV17D yellow fever vaccine. The DNA sequence follows: TGCGCCAGCAGCTTGTCAATCCGGGACGGACTAATGAACACTGAAGCTTTCTTT. The translation is CASSLSIRDGLMNTEAFF.